Shown below are 17 T cell receptor beta chains from a single sample sequenced in a study of Graves' ophthalmopathy and Graves' hyperthyroidism. Scientists amplified the TCR beta CDR3 regions from RNA transcripts. HTBI primers were used in a first-round RT-PCR, which preceded a second-round multiplex PCR. TCRdb recomputed calls from the multiplex PCR reads with MiXCR, one row per CDR3 protein. This repertoire shows 650,000 to 900,000 distinct CDR3 sequences, 40% found once; its top ten account for 44%. The specimen was peripheral blood. All receptors derive from an adult man with Graves' ophthalmopathy.

This clonotype was recorded many times. The chain has TRBV25-1 and TRBJ2-5; the D gene could be TRBD1 or TRBD2 (7 bases each). V shed 1 base and J shed 5 bases, with 14 bases lying between them. Looked up from germline, CDR1 is MGHDK and CDR2 is SYGVNS. The CDR3 runs to 15 residues. Written as DNA, the CDR3 is TGTGCCAGCAGTGAATGGTCAGCGGGACAGGAGACCCAGTACTTC. Protein product: CASSEWSAGQETQYF.

This clonotype was seen once. A read error may produce the germline difference seen at one junction end. The V gene is TRBV7-7, the J gene TRBJ2-5; tentative D call: TRBD2 (6 bases). This CDR3 region has 15 residues. CDR1 is SSHAT and CDR2 is FNYEAQ in the germline V gene (reference sequence). The DNA of the CDR3 is TGTGCTAGCAGCTTCGGTAGGGGAGGTATAGAGACCCAGTACTTC. Its protein product is CASSFGRGGIETQYF. Variable domain in full (rest from reference TRBV7-7 and TRBJ2-5): GAGVSQSPRYKVTKRGQDVTLRCDPISSHATLYWYQQALGQGPEFLTYFNYEAQPDKSGLPSDRFSAERPEGSISTLTIQRTEQRDSAMYRCASSFGRGGIETQYFGPGTRLLVL.

This clonotype was detected only a few times. This chain uses TRBV7-8 with TRBJ2-5, with a tentative D call TRBD2 (6 bases). Deletions cut 3 bases from V and 1 base from J, with 9 bases between. The CDR3 length is 14 residues. Per the germline V gene, CDR1 is SGHVS and CDR2 is FQNEAQ. The CDR3 nucleotides read TGTGCCAGCAGCTTGATAGCGGTCCAAGAGACCCAGTACTTC. Amino acid sequence: CASSLIAVQETQYF.

This CDR3 is CASKQGAGNQPQYF. For the CDR3, the DNA is TGTGCCAGCAAACAGGGGGCTGGCAATCAGCCCCAGTACTTC. The V and J genes are TRBV25-1 and TRBJ2-5; the match to TRBD1 covers 9 bases. Looked up from germline, CDR1 is MGHDK and CDR2 is SYGVNS. The J segment lost 9 bases and the V segment lost 7 bases, leaving 12 bases of the junction unmatched. This CDR3 comprises 14 residues.

This clonotype was counted ten times or more. The chain couples TRBV25-1 to TRBJ2-7, with D uncertain. The CDR3 covers 13 residues. The germline gives CDR1 MGHDK, CDR2 SYGVNS. Trimming pared 3 bases from V and 4 bases from J, leaving 10 bases between. As DNA, the CDR3 is TGTGCCAGCAGTGACGGGTCTAGTTACGAGCAGTACTTC. It is translated as CASSDGSSYEQYF.

This clonotype has a count of ten or more. This CDR3 is CASSTDHFPSYEQYF. As DNA, the CDR3 is TGTGCCAGCAGCACCGACCACTTTCCTTCCTACGAGCAGTACTTC. V usage is TRBV7-2 and J usage is TRBJ2-7; D unresolved. Germline V gene sequence: CDR1 SGHTA, CDR2 FQGNSA. This CDR3 has 15 amino acids. V lost 5 bases, J lost 1 base, and 15 bases lay in between.

In its sample, this clonotype was seen a few times. The chain recombines TRBV11-2 with TRBJ2-7, with D possibly TRBD2 on 6 matching bases. The length of the CDR3 is 16 residues. Germline V lookup: CDR1 SGHAT, CDR2 FQNNGV. With 0 bases removed from V and 3 bases from J, the gap between germline ends came to 15 bases. CDR3: CASSLDSGLGIYEQYF. The CDR3 nucleotides are TGTGCCAGCAGCTTAGATTCGGGACTTGGAATCTACGAGCAGTACTTC.

V gene TRBV20-1 combines with J gene TRBJ2-5; TRBD2 matches at 11 bases. V gave up 4 bases and J gave up 0 bases; unmatched junction bases: 7. The length of the CDR3 is 16 residues. CDR1 is DFQATT and CDR2 is SNEGSKA in the germline V gene (reference sequence). As DNA, the CDR3 is TGCAGTGCTACACTAACTAGCGGGGGAGACCAAGAGACCCAGTACTTC. Translation gives CSATLTSGGDQETQYF.

This rearrangement joins TRBV7-6 to TRBJ2-3, with no clear D. The CDR3 is 15 amino acids. Germline assignment: CDR1 SGHVS and CDR2 FNYEAQ. The V end lost 1 base, the J end lost 1 base, and 9 bases lay between the germline ends. CDR3 in amino acids: CASSLEGKGTDTQYF. The CDR3 DNA reads as TGTGCCAGCAGCTTAGAGGGAAAGGGCACAGATACGCAGTATTTT.

J is TRBJ1-1 and V is TRBV7-9; no firm D call. CDR1 SEHNR and CDR2 FQNEAQ come from the germline V gene (reference sequence). The germline V and J ends were trimmed by 6 bases and 6 bases, with 8 bases remaining between them. The CDR3 covers 11 residues. CDR3 coding DNA: TGTGCCAGCAGTTCAGTTGCTGAAGCTTTCTTT. Its translation: CASSSVAEAFF. The variable domain in full, completed from reference TRBV7-9 and TRBJ1-1, reads DTGVSQNPRHKITKRGQNVTFRCDPISEHNRLYWYRQTLGQGPEFLTYFQNEAQLEKSRLLSDRFSAERPKGSFSTLEIQRTEQGDSAMYLCASSSVAEAFFGQGTRLTVV.

This clonotype was counted a few times. This chain joins TRBV7-3 and TRBJ2-2, with D perhaps being TRBD1 or TRBD2 (5 bases each). V shed 1 base and J shed 3 bases, with 12 bases lying between them. The CDR3 extends over 16 amino acids. Germline lookup yields CDR1 SGHTA and CDR2 FQGTGA. CDR3 DNA: TGTGCCAGCAGCTTAAGACGAGGGGTAGACACCGGGGAGCTGTTTTTT. It yields the protein CASSLRRGVDTGELFF.

This clonotype was counted ten times or more. A junction end diverges from the germline sequence, so it may reflect a read error. This chain links TRBV7-7 with TRBJ1-1; 7 bases line up with TRBD1. Germline CDR1 SSHAT, CDR2 FNYEAQ (reference sequence). The CDR3 has 15 amino acids. Here the CDR3 DNA reads TGTGCTAGCAGCCCATCCCAGGGGGGGGATCCTCCGGCTTTCTTT. It encodes CASSPSQGGDPPAFF.

The sample holds a few counts of this clonotype. The chain is built from TRBV25-1 and TRBJ1-2; D is ambiguous. V lost 5 bases to trimming and J lost 8 bases, with 21 bases between them. Germline V lookup: CDR1 MGHDK, CDR2 SYGVNS. CDR3 size: 15 residues. The CDR3 sequence is CASSFPPVQAFGYTF. As DNA, the CDR3 is TGTGCCAGCAGTTTCCCCCCCGTCCAGGCGTTCGGCTACACCTTC.

This clonotype occurred many times. The V call is TRBV7-9, the J call TRBJ1-1; D not certain. The CDR3 runs to 12 residues. Germline CDR1 and CDR2: SEHNR and FQNEAQ (reference sequence). The ends were cut back, 1 base at V and 11 bases at J, with 11 bases in the middle. The CDR3 nucleotides are TGTGCCAGCAGCTTAGACTACGCCTCGGCTTTCTTT. It codes for CASSLDYASAFF.

This clonotype was seen a handful of times. The genes are TRBV10-3 and TRBJ2-2, with TRBD2 identical over 11 bases. Germline V gives CDR1 ENHRY, CDR2 SYGVKD. The CDR3 is made up of 16 amino acids. V was clipped by 10 bases and J by 6 bases; unmatched bases: 13. CDR3 nucleotide sequence: TGTGCCACCCAGGAATCTAGCGGGAGGATTTCCGGGGAGCTGTTTTTT. This codes for CATQESSGRISGELFF.

V is TRBV7-2 and J is TRBJ2-2; TRBD1 matches at 7 bases. V gave up 5 bases and J gave up 6 bases; unmatched junction bases: 15. The CDR3 contains 17 residues. Germline V gene data show CDR1 as SGHTA and CDR2 as FQGNSA. The CDR3 coding sequence is TGTGCCAGCAGCCGAAGACAGGGACATCCAAACGCCGGGGAGCTGTTTTTT. Its protein is CASSRRQGHPNAGELFF.

This clonotype was seen ten or more times. The chain carries TRBV15 and TRBJ2-5; D might be TRBD1 or TRBD2, each matching 5 bases. Germline V gene lookup returns CDR1 LNHNV and CDR2 YYDKDF (reference sequence). This CDR3 comprises 14 residues. The ends were cut back, 3 bases at V and 7 bases at J, with 15 bases in the middle. CDR3 nucleotide sequence: TGTGCCACCAGCAGGCGAGGGGAATGGGGGACCCAGTACTTC. Its protein is CATSRRGEWGTQYF. Together with reference TRBV15 and TRBJ2-5, the CDR3 gives the full variable domain: DAMVIQNPRYQVTQFGKPVTLSCSQTLNHNVMYWYQQKSSQAPKLLFHYYDKDFNNEADTPDNFQSRRPNTSFCFLDIRSPGLGDTAMYLCATSRRGEWGTQYFGPGTRLLVL.